The rows below give T cell receptor beta chains drawn from one sample of a study of blood T cell repertoires in COVID-19. TCRdb's table, derived via immunoSEQ multiplex PCR, lists solely in-frame clones and lacks some. The table includes a few hundred thousand clones, 88% detected once. Sample: PBMCs or T cells enriched from blood (not recorded which). Source of these receptors: a man aged 25-40 years who had recovered from COVID-19. The conserved cysteine and the conserved F or W are not part of the CDR3 here. Fields, in order: J gene, V gene, CDR3 protein.

J gene: TRBJ2-1
V gene: TRBV28
CDR3 protein: ASSTPGGGYNEQF

J gene: TRBJ1-6
V gene: TRBV10-2
CDR3 protein: ASSERTRGYNSPLH

J gene: TRBJ1-6
V gene: TRBV6-5
CDR3 protein: ASSATQGGGSPLH

J gene: TRBJ2-3
V gene: TRBV10-1
CDR3 protein: ASSESSGGGPGTQY

J gene: TRBJ1-1
V gene: TRBV2
CDR3 protein: ASRATENTEAF

J gene: TRBJ1-2
V gene: TRBV11-2
CDR3 protein: ASSLDPRGDRVHGYT

J gene: TRBJ1-3
V gene: TRBV18
CDR3 protein: ASSPGAAGNTIY

J gene: TRBJ1-1
V gene: TRBV19
CDR3 protein: ASTPPRGWEAF

J gene: TRBJ1-5
V gene: TRBV19
CDR3 protein: ASRKAGNQPQH

J gene: TRBJ2-7
V gene: TRBV6-1
CDR3 protein: ASSEGGAATYEQY

J gene: TRBJ1-5
V gene: TRBV19
CDR3 protein: ASRAPFAGGQPQH

J gene: TRBJ2-5
V gene: TRBV24-1
CDR3 protein: ATSDGQGVQETQY

J gene: TRBJ1-1
V gene: TRBV19
CDR3 protein: ASRPIQQGNTEAF

J gene: TRBJ1-6
V gene: TRBV28
CDR3 protein: ASSLLRDTGSPLH

J gene: TRBJ2-1
V gene: TRBV27
CDR3 protein: ASKRGSEQF

J gene: TRBJ2-6
V gene: TRBV7-2
CDR3 protein: ASSRGSSGANVLT

J gene: TRBJ2-7
V gene: TRBV27
CDR3 protein: ASSFGSGGTYEQY

J gene: TRBJ1-3
V gene: TRBV7-6
CDR3 protein: ASSLGQASSGNTIY

J gene: TRBJ1-4
V gene: TRBV6-5
CDR3 protein: ASSLPRLTNEKLF

J gene: TRBJ2-6
V gene: TRBV7-8
CDR3 protein: ASSWGQFSGANVLT

J gene: TRBJ1-1
V gene: TRBV7-8
CDR3 protein: AVKGEGEAF

J gene: TRBJ1-1
V gene: TRBV28
CDR3 protein: ASSLEGGREQAEAF

J gene: TRBJ1-1
V gene: TRBV2
CDR3 protein: ASSALDRVGTEAF

J gene: TRBJ2-3
V gene: TRBV28
CDR3 protein: ASSSNRDFQIRTDTQY

J gene: TRBJ2-3
V gene: TRBV24-1
CDR3 protein: ATSDRVRGTDTQY

J gene: TRBJ2-3
V gene: TRBV5-1
CDR3 protein: ASSWGGRGSSTDTQY

J gene: TRBJ1-1
V gene: TRBV29-1
CDR3 protein: SGGDRVNTEAF

J gene: TRBJ2-2
V gene: TRBV19
CDR3 protein: ASSIGFRGNTGELF

J gene: TRBJ1-2
V gene: TRBV10-2
CDR3 protein: ASSESGLYGYT

J gene: TRBJ1-1
V gene: TRBV2
CDR3 protein: ASSVGQGGWAEAF

J gene: TRBJ2-1
V gene: TRBV9
CDR3 protein: ASSIRDSYNEQF

J gene: TRBJ2-6
V gene: TRBV7-6
CDR3 protein: ASSDRGSGANVLT

J gene: TRBJ2-1
V gene: TRBV30
CDR3 protein: AWSTGQGAHREF

J gene: TRBJ2-2
V gene: TRBV28
CDR3 protein: ASVQGINTGELF

J gene: TRBJ1-5
V gene: TRBV24-1
CDR3 protein: ATSDGQGLNQPQH

J gene: TRBJ2-7
V gene: TRBV7-2
CDR3 protein: ASSLMGGPNEQY

J gene: TRBJ1-4
V gene: TRBV2
CDR3 protein: ASSEPRREKLF

J gene: TRBJ1-2
V gene: TRBV7-3
CDR3 protein: ASSPQTGLDYGYT

J gene: TRBJ1-5
V gene: TRBV5-1
CDR3 protein: ASSAGPSNQPQH

J gene: TRBJ2-5
V gene: TRBV28
CDR3 protein: ASSAMGLAGAKTQY

J gene: TRBJ1-1
V gene: TRBV24-1
CDR3 protein: ATRLGGAGDTEAF

J gene: TRBJ2-2
V gene: TRBV5-1
CDR3 protein: ASSPAGGNTGELF

J gene: TRBJ2-5
V gene: TRBV4-2
CDR3 protein: ASSPTSGPETQY

J gene: TRBJ2-3
V gene: TRBV11-2
CDR3 protein: ASSLDWRNTDTQY

J gene: TRBJ2-5
V gene: TRBV19
CDR3 protein: ASSPRTRQETQY

J gene: TRBJ1-2
V gene: TRBV7-9
CDR3 protein: ASRPDRELYGYT

J gene: TRBJ1-2
V gene: TRBV28
CDR3 protein: ASSPSYGDPRYYGYT

J gene: TRBJ1-3
V gene: TRBV9
CDR3 protein: ASSGREGSGNTIY

J gene: TRBJ1-2
V gene: TRBV14
CDR3 protein: ASSPGQSVGYT

J gene: TRBJ2-7
V gene: TRBV4-2
CDR3 protein: ASSLSTTALQPYEQY

J gene: TRBJ1-6
V gene: TRBV18
CDR3 protein: ASSPVSGGDSPLH

J gene: TRBJ2-5
V gene: TRBV10-1
CDR3 protein: ASSDGGAWETQY

J gene: TRBJ2-1
V gene: TRBV7-9
CDR3 protein: ASDRSSYNEQF